The next 2 T cell receptor beta chains were all read from a single sample in a study of cytomegalovirus exposure and HLA in healthy donors. The table came from immunoSEQ multiplex PCR; TCRdb's copy has only in-frame clones and leaves some out. The sample lists about 360,000 clones, around 86% seen once, with roughly 0.83% in the top ten. The sequenced sample was PBMCs. These receptors originate from a woman aged 18 to 35 in good health and CMV-seronegative.

The V gene is TRBV9, the J gene TRBJ1-1, with D maybe TRBD1 (6 bases). This CDR3 has 15 amino acids. CDR1 and CDR2 (germline): SGDLS, YYNGEE. Deletions cut 0 bases from V and 4 bases from J, with 13 bases between. DNA for the CDR3: TGTGCCAGCAGCGTAGGGACAGCCCCAGGCACTGAAGCTTTCTTT. Its protein product is CASSVGTAPGTEAFF.

The rearrangement joins TRBV25-1 to TRBJ1-1, with a possible D match to TRBD1 (6 bases). The CDR3 runs to 15 residues. CDR1 and CDR2 from the germline V gene are MGHDK and SYGVNS. V dropped 5 bases and J dropped 0 bases, with 13 bases sitting between them. The chain's CDR3 is CASSSEDRLNTEAFF. The CDR3 nucleotides are TGTGCCAGCAGTAGTGAGGACAGACTGAACACTGAAGCTTTCTTT.